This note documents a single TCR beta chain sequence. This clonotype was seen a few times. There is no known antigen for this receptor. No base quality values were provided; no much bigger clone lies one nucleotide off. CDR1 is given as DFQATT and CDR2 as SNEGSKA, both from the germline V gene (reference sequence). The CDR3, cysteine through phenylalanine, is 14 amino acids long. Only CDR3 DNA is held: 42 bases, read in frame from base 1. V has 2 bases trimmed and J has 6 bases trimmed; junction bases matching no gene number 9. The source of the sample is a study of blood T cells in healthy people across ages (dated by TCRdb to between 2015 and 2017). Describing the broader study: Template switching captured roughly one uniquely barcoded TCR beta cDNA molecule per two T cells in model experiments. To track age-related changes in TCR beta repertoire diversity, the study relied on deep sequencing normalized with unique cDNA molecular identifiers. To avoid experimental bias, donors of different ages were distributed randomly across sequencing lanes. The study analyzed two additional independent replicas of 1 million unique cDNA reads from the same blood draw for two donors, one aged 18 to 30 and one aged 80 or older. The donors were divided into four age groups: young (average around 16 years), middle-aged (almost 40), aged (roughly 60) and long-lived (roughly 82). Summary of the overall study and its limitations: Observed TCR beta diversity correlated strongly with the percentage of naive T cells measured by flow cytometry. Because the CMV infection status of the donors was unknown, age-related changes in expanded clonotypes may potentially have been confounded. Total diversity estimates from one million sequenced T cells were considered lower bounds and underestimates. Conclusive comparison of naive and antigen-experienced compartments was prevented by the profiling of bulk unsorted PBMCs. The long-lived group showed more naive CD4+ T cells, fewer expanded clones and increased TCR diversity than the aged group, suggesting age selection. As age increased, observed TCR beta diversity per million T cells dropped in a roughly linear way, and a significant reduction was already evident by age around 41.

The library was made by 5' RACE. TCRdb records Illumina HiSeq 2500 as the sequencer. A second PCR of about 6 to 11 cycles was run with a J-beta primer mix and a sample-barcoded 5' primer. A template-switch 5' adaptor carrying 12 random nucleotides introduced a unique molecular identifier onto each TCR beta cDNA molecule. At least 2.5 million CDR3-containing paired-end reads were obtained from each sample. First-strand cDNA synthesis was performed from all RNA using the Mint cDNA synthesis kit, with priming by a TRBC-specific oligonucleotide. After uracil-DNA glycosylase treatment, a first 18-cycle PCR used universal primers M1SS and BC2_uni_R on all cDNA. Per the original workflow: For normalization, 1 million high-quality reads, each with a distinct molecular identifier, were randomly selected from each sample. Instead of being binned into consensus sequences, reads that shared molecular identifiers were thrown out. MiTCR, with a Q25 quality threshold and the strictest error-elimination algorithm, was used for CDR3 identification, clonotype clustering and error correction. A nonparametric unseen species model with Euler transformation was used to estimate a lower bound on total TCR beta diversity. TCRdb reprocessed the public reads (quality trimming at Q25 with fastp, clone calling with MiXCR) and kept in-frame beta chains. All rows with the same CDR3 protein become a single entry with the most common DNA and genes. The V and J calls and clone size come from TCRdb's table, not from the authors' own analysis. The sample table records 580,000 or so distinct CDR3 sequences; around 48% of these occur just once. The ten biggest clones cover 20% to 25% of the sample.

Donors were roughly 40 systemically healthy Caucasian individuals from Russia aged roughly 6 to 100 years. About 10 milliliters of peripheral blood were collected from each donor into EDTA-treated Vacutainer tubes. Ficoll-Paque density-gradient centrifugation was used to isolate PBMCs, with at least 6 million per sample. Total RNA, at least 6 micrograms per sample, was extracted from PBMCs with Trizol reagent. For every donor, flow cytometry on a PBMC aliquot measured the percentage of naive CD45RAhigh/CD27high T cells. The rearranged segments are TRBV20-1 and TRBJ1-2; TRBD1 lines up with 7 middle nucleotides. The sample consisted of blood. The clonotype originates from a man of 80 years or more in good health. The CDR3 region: CSARIERTGDGYTF. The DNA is TGCAGTGCTAGAATTGAGCGGACAGGAGATGGCTACACCTTC.